Listed below are T cell receptor beta chains from one sample, sequenced in a study of T-cell reconstitution after alpha-beta-depleted transplantation in children. TCRdb ran MiXCR on the PCR reads and lists one entry per CDR3 protein. The sample consists of tens of thousands of distinct CDR3 sequences, 13% to 15% of them appearing once. This specimen was PBMCs, mostly from graft donor cells, taken 180 days after TCRalphabeta/CD19-depleted stem cell transplant. These receptors all stem from a male patient under 10 years old who had a stem cell transplant for acute lymphoblastic leukemia, so the T cells may come from the graft donor. The CDR3 runs from the conserved cysteine through the conserved F or W. Fields, in order: D gene, clone size, V gene, J gene, CDR3 protein, CDR3 DNA. D genes are given only for firm matches. Size is stated for part of the rows, as once, few or many counts, or as a class when the clone is expanded.

>-|-|TRBV12-3/TRBV12-4|TRBJ1-1
CASSLGNRLMNTEAFF
TGTGCCAGCAGTTTAGGGAACAGGTTAATGAACACTGAAGCTTTCTTT
>TRBD1|many|TRBV10-3|TRBJ1-5
CAIKGQGDQPQHF
TGTGCCATCAAAGGACAGGGCGATCAGCCCCAGCATTTT
>-|few|TRBV20-1|TRBJ1-2
CSATTTRKGDYGYTF
TGCAGTGCTACCACGACGCGGAAGGGTGACTATGGCTACACCTTC
>TRBD2|-|TRBV7-6|TRBJ2-5
CASSLGLAEETQYF
TGTGCCAGCAGCTTAGGGCTAGCGGAAGAGACCCAGTACTTC
>TRBD2|few|TRBV27|TRBJ2-7
CASSPGGPPYEQYF
TGTGCCAGCAGTCCGGGAGGGCCCCCCTACGAGCAGTACTTC
>TRBD2|few|TRBV6-1|TRBJ2-3
CASSGPAGLAADTQYF
TGTGCCAGCAGTGGGCCGGCGGGACTAGCAGCAGATACGCAGTATTTT
>TRBD1|-|TRBV4-3|TRBJ2-3
CASSQDRTGSGTDTQYF
TGCGCCAGCAGCCAAGATCGGACAGGGTCTGGCACAGATACGCAGTATTTT
>-|few|TRBV5-1|TRBJ2-7
CASRFGATYEQYF
TGCGCCAGCAGGTTCGGGGCCACCTACGAGCAGTACTTC
>TRBD2|-|TRBV5-6|TRBJ2-3
CASSLIYLSGRADTQYF
TGTGCCAGCAGCTTGATCTATCTCAGCGGGAGGGCAGATACGCAGTATTTT
>-|-|TRBV18|TRBJ1-2
CAISPPSGYTGSRNYGYTF
TGTGCCATCTCACCTCCCTCAGGGTACACGGGAAGTAGGAACTATGGCTACACCTTC
>-|-|TRBV10-3|TRBJ2-7
CAISESRRVVSYKQYF
TGTGCCATCAGTGAGTCTCGTCGGGTAGTCTCCTACAAGCAGTACTTC
>TRBD2|-|TRBV24-1|TRBJ2-3
CATGGGDTQYF
TGTGCCACCGGGGGGGGAGATACGCAGTATTTT
>-|medium-sized|TRBV27|TRBJ1-2
CASSYGRLYGYTF
TGTGCCAGCAGCTACGGGAGGCTCTATGGCTACACCTTC
>-|medium-sized|TRBV12-3/TRBV12-4|TRBJ1-2
CASKTDSAIYGYTF
TGTGCCAGCAAAACGGATTCCGCAATCTATGGCTACACCTTC
>-|-|TRBV5-1|TRBJ1-2
CASSLSRDGFNYGYTF
TGCGCCAGCAGCTTGTCCCGGGACGGGTTTAACTATGGCTACACCTTC
>-|-|TRBV7-9|TRBJ2-1
CASSPPGGSSYNEQFF
TGTGCCAGCAGTCCCCCCGGAGGTAGCTCCTACAATGAGCAGTTCTTC
>-|-|TRBV3-1|TRBJ2-7
CASSHRVGEQYF
TGTGCCAGCAGCCACAGGGTCGGCGAGCAGTACTTC
>-|few|TRBV28|TRBJ1-2
CASSQDGYGYTF
TGTGCCAGCAGCCAGGACGGCTATGGCTACACCTTC
>-|few|TRBV12-3/TRBV12-4|TRBJ1-4
CASSLSHTNEKLFF
TGTGCCAGCAGTTTGTCCCACACTAATGAAAAACTGTTTTTT
>-|-|TRBV4-1|TRBJ1-2
CASSQETGPFYGYTF
TGCGCCAGCAGCCAAGAAACAGGCCCCTTCTATGGCTACACCTTC
>-|-|TRBV7-2|TRBJ2-3
CASSLVGGGLGAQYF
TGTGCCAGCAGCTTAGTAGGCGGGGGCCTGGGGGCGCAGTATTTT
>-|few|TRBV6-5|TRBJ1-5
CASSYSSLHHNQPQHF
TGTGCCAGCAGTTACTCGTCCCTACATCACAATCAGCCCCAGCATTTT
>-|many|TRBV5-5|TRBJ1-2
CASSLSPRRMVTMGYTF
TGTGCCAGCAGCTTGAGCCCGCGGCGAATGGTGACTATGGGCTACACCTTC
>TRBD2|-|TRBV5-1|TRBJ2-3
CASSWGLAGGYTDTQYF
TGCGCCAGCAGCTGGGGACTAGCGGGAGGGTACACAGATACGCAGTATTTT
>TRBD1|-|TRBV5-1|TRBJ2-2
CASSPDRGASGELFF
TGCGCCAGCAGCCCGGACAGGGGGGCCTCCGGGGAGCTGTTTTTT
>TRBD1|few|TRBV5-1|TRBJ2-7
CASRGTGENEQYF
TGCGCCAGCAGGGGGACAGGGGAGAACGAGCAGTACTTC
>-|few|TRBV29-1|TRBJ2-1
CSVGSQYLNEQFF
TGCAGCGTGGGCAGCCAATACCTGAATGAGCAGTTCTTC
>-|-|TRBV4-2|TRBJ1-1
CASSSRVHTEAFF
TGTGCCAGCAGCTCCCGGGTCCACACTGAAGCTTTCTTT
>TRBD1|few|TRBV9|TRBJ1-2
CASSLFRTGTKVGYTF
TGTGCCAGCAGCTTATTTAGGACAGGTACGAAAGTTGGCTACACCTTC
>-|few|TRBV9|TRBJ1-3
CASSVEISGNTIYF
TGTGCCAGCAGCGTAGAAATCTCTGGAAACACCATATATTTT
>-|-|TRBV20-1|TRBJ1-5
CSARLRGLRNQPQHF
TGCAGTGCTAGACTCAGGGGTCTCCGCAATCAGCCCCAGCATTTT
>-|few|TRBV6-2/TRBV6-3|TRBJ2-7
CASSHNYEQYF
TGTGCCAGCAGCCATAACTACGAGCAGTACTTC
>-|few|TRBV20-1|TRBJ2-7
CSGSLRGTYEQYF
TGCAGTGGCAGTCTAAGGGGTACCTACGAGCAGTACTTC
>-|-|TRBV7-2|TRBJ1-1
CASSLWGRHTEAFF
TGTGCCAGCAGCTTATGGGGTAGGCACACTGAAGCTTTCTTT
>-|few|TRBV7-9|TRBJ2-3
CASSGGTSWGDTQYF
TGTGCCAGCAGCGGGGGAACATCCTGGGGAGATACGCAGTATTTT
>TRBD1|large|TRBV5-1|TRBJ2-7
CASSLGDRPYEQYF
TGCGCCAGCAGCTTGGGGGACAGACCCTACGAGCAGTACTTC
>TRBD1|-|TRBV15|TRBJ2-2
CATSRTGRDTGELFF
TGTGCCACCAGCAGGACAGGGCGGGACACCGGGGAGCTGTTTTTT
>TRBD1|-|TRBV25-1|TRBJ2-7
CASRRTGTSYEQYF
TGTGCCAGCAGGAGGACAGGAACCTCCTACGAGCAGTACTTC
>-|-|TRBV7-9|TRBJ1-2
CASSLARAGPDLDTF
TGTGCCAGCAGCTTAGCGCGGGCCGGCCCTGATCTCGACACCTTC
>-|few|TRBV7-3|TRBJ2-1
CASSLGSLNEQFF
TGTGCCAGCAGCTTGGGGAGCCTTAATGAGCAGTTCTTC
>-|-|TRBV11-2|TRBJ2-1
CASSLDRGPWDEQFF
TGTGCCAGCAGCTTAGACCGGGGACCCTGGGACGAGCAGTTCTTC
>TRBD2|-|TRBV7-9|TRBJ2-5
CASSLSSGGFFETQYF
TGTGCCAGCAGCTTATCAAGCGGGGGGTTCTTTGAGACCCAGTACTTC
>-|many|TRBV7-2|TRBJ2-3
CASSPERVKGTDTQYF
TGTGCCAGCAGCCCCGAGAGGGTTAAGGGCACAGATACGCAGTATTTT
>TRBD1|-|TRBV7-9|TRBJ1-6
CASSEDRLYNSPLHF
TGTGCCAGCAGCGAGGACAGGCTATATAATTCACCCCTCCACTTT
>-|-|TRBV24-1|TRBJ2-7
CATSDPGTEEQYF
TGTGCCACCAGTGACCCTGGGACCGAAGAGCAGTACTTC
>TRBD2|many|TRBV12-3/TRBV12-4|TRBJ2-5
CASSRLAGVGETQYF
TGTGCCAGCAGCCGACTAGCGGGAGTCGGGGAGACCCAGTACTTC
>TRBD1|-|TRBV20-1|TRBJ1-2
CSDRTGRPGRGYTF
TGCAGTGACCGGACAGGGCGCCCCGGGCGCGGCTACACCTTC
>-|few|TRBV30|TRBJ2-7
CAWRSRGGWYEQYF
TGTGCCTGGAGGTCACGGGGCGGCTGGTACGAGCAGTACTTC
>-|few|TRBV4-2|TRBJ2-5
CASSQELETQYF
TGTGCCAGCAGCCAAGAGCTAGAGACCCAGTACTTC
>-|many|TRBV7-2|TRBJ1-3
CASSLAVFSGNTIYF
TGTGCCAGCAGCTTAGCGGTCTTCTCGGGAAACACCATATATTTT
>-|few|TRBV20-1|TRBJ1-1
CSAPSGPEAFF
TGCAGTGCTCCTAGTGGCCCTGAAGCTTTCTTT
>-|-|TRBV20-1|TRBJ1-2
CSAPREGQTLIYGYTF
TGCAGTGCTCCAAGAGAGGGCCAGACTTTGATATATGGCTACACCTTC
>-|few|TRBV5-1|TRBJ2-1
CASSPRGRDRYNEQFF
TGCGCCAGCAGCCCACGGGGGAGGGACAGATACAATGAGCAGTTCTTC
>-|few|TRBV7-2|TRBJ1-6
CASSLEVQPRGSLHF
TGTGCCAGCAGCTTAGAGGTACAGCCTCGGGGATCCCTCCACTTT
>TRBD1|few|TRBV18|TRBJ1-5
CASSPLAGGENQPQHF
TGTGCCAGCTCACCACTGGCAGGGGGCGAGAATCAGCCCCAGCATTTT
>-|-|TRBV6-2/TRBV6-3|TRBJ2-7
CASISRDRRYEQYF
TGTGCCAGCATTTCACGGGACCGCCGCTACGAGCAGTACTTC
>-|few|TRBV6-1|TRBJ1-2
CASSELVSFYYGYTF
TGTGCCAGCAGTGAACTTGTCAGCTTTTACTATGGCTACACCTTC
>TRBD2|few|TRBV9|TRBJ2-5
CASSVAGTGGASWETQYF
TGTGCCAGCAGCGTAGCGGGGACCGGGGGGGCGTCCTGGGAGACCCAGTACTTC
>-|few|TRBV6-1|TRBJ2-5
CASLNSGSLQAETQYF
TGTGCCAGCCTAAATTCCGGGTCCCTCCAGGCGGAGACCCAGTACTTC
>-|few|TRBV29-1|TRBJ2-1
CSVGPRVWEQFF
TGCAGCGTTGGGCCCAGGGTCTGGGAGCAGTTCTTC